The next 30 T cell receptor beta chains were all read from a single sample in a study of blood T cell repertoires in COVID-19. Repertoires were generated with immunoSEQ multiplex PCR, while TCRdb's copy carries only in-frame clones and drops some. The sample gives about 400,000 clones, 87% of which show up once; roughly 2% is in the top ten. The specimen sequenced was PBMCs or T cells enriched from blood (not recorded which). The origin of the receptors is a man aged 40-49 years in a cohort exposed to, infected with or recovered from COVID-19 (not recorded which).

V usage is TRBV15 and J usage is TRBJ2-5, with 8 bases lining up with TRBD1. The trim removed 3 bases at V and 3 bases at J, leaving 6 bases unmatched. Germline V lookup: CDR1 LNHNV, CDR2 YYDKDF (reference sequence). CDR3 size: 15 residues. The CDR3 region has the DNA TGTGCCACCAGCAGGTCACAGGGGGACGAAGAGACCCAGTACTTC. Translating it yields CATSRSQGDEETQYF.

The chain uses TRBV30 and TRBJ2-1; 9 nucleotides align to TRBD2. Germline trimming cut 0 bases from V and 6 bases from J; bases unmatched to any gene: 3. Germline V gene sequence: CDR1 GTSNPN, CDR2 SVGIG (reference sequence). The CDR3 sequence is 14 residues long. The CDR3 spells CAWSVAGGGNEQFF. The CDR3 DNA sequence: TGTGCCTGGAGTGTAGCGGGAGGCGGCAATGAGCAGTTCTTC.

CDR3 nucleotide sequence: TGCGCCAGCAGCCCGTTGGACAGGGGGCTGGACGAGCAGTACTTC. Residues: CASSPLDRGLDEQYF. The J gene is TRBJ2-7, the V gene TRBV5-1, with TRBD1 matching 11 bases. CDR1 is SGHRS, CDR2 YFSETQ, per germline. Trimming at V came to 4 bases and at J to 5 bases, leaving 8 bases not matched to a gene. CDR3 length: 15 amino acids.

This chain links TRBV19 with TRBJ2-1, with 14 bases identical to TRBD2. This CDR3 contains 19 residues. Germline V gives CDR1 LNHDA, CDR2 SQIVND (reference sequence). V was pared by 6 bases and J by 8 bases, with 18 bases of the junction left unmatched. The CDR3 spells CASSPRDGLAGGTRHEQFF. DNA for the CDR3: TGTGCCAGTAGCCCGAGGGACGGACTAGCGGGAGGTACTAGGCATGAGCAGTTCTTC.

This chain uses TRBV5-1 with TRBJ2-1, with 11 positions matching TRBD2. Losses at the gene ends were 1 base for V and 12 bases for J; bases not matched to a gene: 9. The CDR3 covers 15 residues. Germline CDR1 SGHRS, CDR2 YFSETQ. For the CDR3, the DNA is TGCGCCAGCAGCTTGACCGGGACTAGCGGATACGGGCAGTTCTTC. Protein: CASSLTGTSGYGQFF.

This rearrangement joins TRBV7-8 to TRBJ1-1, with D tentatively TRBD1 (6 bases). This CDR3 has 16 amino acids. CDR1 is SGHVS, CDR2 FQNEAQ, per germline. V lost 5 bases, J lost 1 base, and 17 bases lay in between. The CDR3 nucleotides read TGTGCCAGCAGCGCTAGTGGCGGGGGCTCGAACACTGAAGCTTTCTTT. This encodes CASSASGGGSNTEAFF.

The chain recombines TRBV21-1 with TRBJ1-2; the table's D gene call, TRBD1, was not cross checked with the DNA. TRBV21-1 is an annotated pseudogene. CDR3 size: 12 residues. CDR3 sequence reads: CASSEQGHGYTF. As DNA, the CDR3 is TGTGCCAGCAGCGAACAGGGGCACGGCTACACCTTC.

This chain links TRBV28 with TRBJ1-2; 8 positions match TRBD1. The CDR3 sequence is 18 residues long. CDR1 and CDR2 (germline): MDHEN, SYDVKM. Trimming at V came to 6 bases and at J to 3 bases, leaving 18 bases not matched to a gene. The CDR3 DNA sequence: TGTGCCAGCAGGGAGGCTACGACAGGGGCCCTTGGAGACTATGGCTACACCTTC. Its protein product is CASREATTGALGDYGYTF.

This chain joins TRBV7-2 and TRBJ2-6; 7 bases map to TRBD2. V gave up 5 bases and J gave up 0 bases; unmatched junction bases: 10. CDR1 is SGHTA and CDR2 is FQGNSA in the germline V gene. This CDR3 is built from 18 residues. The CDR3 bases are TGTGCCAGCAGCCGTCCGGGACTACTCCTCTCTGGGGCCAACGTCCTGACTTTC. Translated: CASSRPGLLLSGANVLTF.

The rearrangement uses TRBV19 and TRBJ1-1, with 8 bases lining up with TRBD1. From germline, CDR1 is LNHDA and CDR2 SQIVND (reference sequence). The trim removed 6 bases at V and 0 bases at J, leaving 6 bases unmatched. The CDR3 has 15 amino acids. In DNA, the CDR3 is TGTGCCAGTAGGGGGGACAGGAGGTTGAACACTGAAGCTTTCTTT. This encodes CASRGDRRLNTEAFF.

This clone was counted between two and nine times. The chain uses TRBV4-2 and TRBJ2-2; 9 nucleotides align to TRBD2. Trimming at V came to 4 bases and at J to 6 bases, leaving 9 bases not matched to a gene. The CDR3 consists of 16 residues. CDR1 is LGHNA, CDR2 YNFKEQ, per germline. The CDR3 spells CASSPLAGKRAGELFF. The CDR3 region has the DNA TGTGCCAGCAGCCCTCTAGCGGGAAAAAGGGCCGGGGAGCTGTTTTTT.

This clone was seen just once. This chain uses TRBV6-6 with TRBJ2-7, with a tentative D call TRBD1 (5 bases). The CDR3 totals 13 residues. V was clipped by 2 bases and J by 6 bases, with 11 bases between them. From germline, CDR1 is MNHNY and CDR2 SVGAGI (reference sequence). DNA of the CDR3: TGTGCCAGCAGTTACGTAAAAGGGGCCGAGCAGTACTTC. Translating gives CASSYVKGAEQYF.

The chain has TRBV2 and TRBJ1-5; 9 bases agree with TRBD1. In germline, CDR1 is SNHLY, CDR2 FYNNEI. The CDR3 is 15 amino acids. The junction had 13 bases not matched to a gene; V was cut back by 10 bases and J by 6 bases. CDR3 coding DNA: TGTGCCACCCGTCCGGGACAGGGAGCGGCTCAGCCCCAGCATTTT. Translating gives CATRPGQGAAQPQHF. Filled out from reference TRBV2 and TRBJ1-5, the complete variable domain reads EPEVTQTPSHQVTQMGQEVILRCVPISNHLYFYWYRQILGQKVEFLVSFYNNEISEKSEIFDDQFSVERPDGSNFTLKIRSTKLEDSAMYFCATRPGQGAAQPQHFGDGTRLSIL.

Only a few counts were recorded for this clone. This rearrangement joins TRBV9 to TRBJ2-1; TRBD2 aligns across 9 bases. CDR1 and CDR2 from the germline V gene are SGDLS and YYNGEE. The CDR3 consists of 17 residues. Trimming cost V 4 bases and J 5 bases; bases outside gene matches: 13. This CDR3 is CASSPQFGLAIDNEQFF. In DNA form, the CDR3 reads TGTGCCAGCAGCCCCCAATTCGGACTAGCGATAGACAATGAGCAGTTCTTC.

This chain connects TRBV10-2 to TRBJ2-2; 9 bases fit TRBD1. V lost 7 bases, J lost 2 bases, and 5 bases stayed unmatched. The CDR3 runs to 15 residues. Germline CDR1 and CDR2: WSHSY and SAAADI. CDR3: CASNRGLSNTGELFF. The CDR3 region has the DNA TGCGCCAGCAACAGGGGGCTATCCAACACCGGGGAGCTGTTTTTT.

The V call is TRBV7-6, the J call TRBJ1-1; TRBD1 is a possible D gene (5 bases). The V end was cut by 3 bases, the J end by 5 bases, with 10 bases between. Germline CDR1 and CDR2: SGHVS and FNYEAQ. This CDR3 spans 13 amino acids. The CDR3 nucleotides are TGTGCCAGCAGCTTTGGGGGGAGGACTGAAGCTTTCTTT. It yields the protein CASSFGGRTEAFF. Using reference TRBV7-6 and TRBJ1-1 for the parts outside the CDR3, the full variable domain is GAGVSQSPRYKVTKRGQDVALRCDPISGHVSLYWYRQALGQGPEFLTYFNYEAQQDKSGLPNDRFSAERPEGSISTLTIQRTEQRDSAMYRCASSFGGRTEAFFGQGTRLTVV.

The rearrangement uses TRBV7-6 and TRBJ2-2; maybe TRBD1 (6 bases). The CDR3 has 14 amino acids. Germline CDR1 reads SGHVS; CDR2 reads FNYEAQ. Trimming stripped 3 bases from V and 4 bases from J, with 9 bases between. In nucleotides, the CDR3 is TGTGCCAGCAGCTTTGGACAGAGCACCGGGGAGCTGTTTTTT. It is translated as CASSFGQSTGELFF.

V gene TRBV29-1 combines with J gene TRBJ2-3; TRBD1 matches 9 bases. The J segment lost 6 bases and the V segment lost 8 bases, leaving 15 bases of the junction unmatched. Germline values: CDR1 SQVTM, CDR2 ANQGSEA. The CDR3 extends over 15 amino acids. In DNA, the CDR3 is TGCAGCATCACCCTACCGGGACAGGGTTTTGATACGCAGTATTTT. Translating gives CSITLPGQGFDTQYF.

The chain joins TRBV13 to TRBJ2-7; 7 positions agree with TRBD1. The germline gives CDR1 PRHDT, CDR2 FYEKMQ (reference sequence). The CDR3 has 14 residues. V lost 0 bases and J lost 3; bases outside the gene matches: 2. CDR3 sequence reads: CASSLGRQGYEQYF. CDR3 nucleotides: TGTGCCAGCAGCTTAGGACGACAGGGCTACGAGCAGTACTTC.

This chain connects TRBV28 to TRBJ2-7, with D maybe TRBD1 (6 bases). This CDR3 comprises 13 residues. Germline V CDR1 and CDR2: MDHEN, SYDVKM. V lost 6 bases, J lost 3 bases, and 12 bases lay in between. The CDR3 coding sequence is TGTGCCAGCAGGCGCGGACAGTACTACGAGCAGTACTTC. Translating gives CASRRGQYYEQYF. The full variable domain, rest sourced from reference TRBV28 and TRBJ2-7, is DVKVTQSSRYLVKRTGEKVFLECVQDMDHENMFWYRQDPGLGLRLIYFSYDVKMKEKGDIPEGYSVSREKKERFSLILESASTNQTSMYLCASRRGQYYEQYFGPGTRLTVT.

The chain carries TRBV30 and TRBJ1-6; the match to TRBD1 covers 7 bases. V gave up 5 bases and J gave up 8 bases; unmatched junction bases: 9. CDR3 length: 14 residues. Looked up from germline, CDR1 is GTSNPN and CDR2 is SVGIG (reference sequence). In nucleotides, the CDR3 is TGTGCCTGGGGGAAACAGGGGAAGTATTCACCCCTCCACTTT. This translates into CAWGKQGKYSPLHF.

This clone occurred once. The chain has TRBV5-1 and TRBJ1-3, with 8 bases matching TRBD1. V lost 4 bases and J lost 2; bases outside the gene matches: 8. There are 16 residues in the CDR3. Germline-derived CDR1 and CDR2 are SGHRS and YFSETQ. The CDR3 here is CASSNTGQGPGNTIYF. DNA for the CDR3: TGCGCCAGCAGCAACACAGGACAGGGCCCTGGAAACACCATATATTTT.

This clone has only one observation. The rearrangement links TRBV5-1 to TRBJ2-7, with 11 bases lining up with TRBD2. This CDR3 is 18 amino acids long. The V segment lost 4 bases and the J segment 3 bases; nucleotides outside the gene matches: 15. CDR1 is SGHRS, CDR2 YFSETQ, per germline. The CDR3 DNA reads TGCGCCAGCAGCGACAGCCTTAGCGGGAGGGCCCCTATCTACGAGCAGTACTTC. It specifies CASSDSLSGRAPIYEQYF.

The V and J genes are TRBV11-2 and TRBJ2-5, with 7 bases fitting TRBD2. The V gene end was trimmed by 1 base and the J gene end by 5 bases; junction bases not matched to a gene: 4. The germline V gene has CDR1 SGHAT and CDR2 FQNNGV. The CDR3 runs 14 residues. CDR3 in amino acids: CASSLGGGSETQYF. In DNA, the CDR3 is TGTGCCAGCAGCTTAGGGGGCGGGAGTGAGACCCAGTACTTC. The full variable domain, rest sourced from reference TRBV11-2 and TRBJ2-5, is EAGVAQSPRYKIIEKRQSVAFWCNPISGHATLYWYQQILGQGPKLLIQFQNNGVVDDSQLPKDRFSAERLKGVDSTLKIQPAKLEDSAVYLCASSLGGGSETQYFGPGTRLLVL.

The CDR3 DNA reads TGTGCCAGCAGCCCTCAGGGGGACACTGAAGCTTTCTTT. Translation: CASSPQGDTEAFF. The V call is TRBV7-2, the J call TRBJ1-1; 7 nucleotides align to TRBD1. This CDR3 spans 13 amino acids. With V trimmed by 5 bases and J by 3 bases, 3 bases remained unmatched. CDR1 and CDR2 (germline): SGHTA, FQGNSA. The variable domain in full, completed from reference TRBV7-2 and TRBJ1-1, reads GAGVSQSPSNKVTEKGKDVELRCDPISGHTALYWYRQSLGQGLEFLIYFQGNSAPDKSGLPSDRFSAERTGGSVSTLTIQRTQQEDSAVYLCASSPQGDTEAFFGQGTRLTVV.

V gene TRBV29-1 combines with J gene TRBJ2-1, with D hard to call. The CDR3 length is 13 residues. The germline V gene encodes CDR1 SQVTM and CDR2 ANQGSEA. Trimming pared 2 bases from V and 7 bases from J, leaving 12 bases between. The CDR3 sequence: CSVERSTSNEQFF. DNA for the CDR3: TGCAGCGTTGAACGTTCTACCTCTAATGAGCAGTTCTTC.

Concerning this clone: The junction departs from the called germline gene at one end, perhaps through a read error. V and J are TRBV29-1 and TRBJ2-1, with D possibly TRBD1 on 5 matching bases. Germline V gives CDR1 SQVTM, CDR2 ANQGSEA. The CDR3 covers 13 residues. The CDR3 DNA reads TGCAGCGTGGAAGGACAAATCTACAATGAGCAGTTCTTC. Protein sequence: CSVEGQIYNEQFF.

V usage is TRBV5-4 and J usage is TRBJ2-7; 9 nucleotides align to TRBD2. V lost 2 bases to trimming and J lost 2 bases; unmatched junction nucleotides: 11. CDR1 is SGHNT and CDR2 is YYREEE in the germline V gene (reference sequence). The CDR3 is 17 residues long. The CDR3 is CASSLGAGGSVTYEQYF. Here the CDR3 DNA reads TGTGCCAGCAGCTTAGGAGCGGGAGGTTCTGTAACCTACGAGCAGTACTTC.

To note about this clone: This same CDR3 is encoded by further DNA sequences in the sample. The chain carries TRBV5-1 and TRBJ2-5; 7 bases agree with TRBD2. Trimming cost V 7 bases and J 2 bases; bases outside gene matches: 5. Germline values: CDR1 SGHRS, CDR2 YFSETQ. The length of the CDR3 is 13 residues. The CDR3 loop reads CASRGLTQETQYF. DNA for the CDR3: TGCGCCAGCCGGGGACTAACTCAAGAGACCCAGTACTTC.

The rearrangement joins TRBV2 to TRBJ2-2; D gene ambiguous. The CDR3 sequence is 13 residues long. CDR1 SNHLY and CDR2 FYNNEI come from the germline V gene. V gave up 5 bases and J gave up 6 bases, with 10 bases separating them. This chain's CDR3 is CASSYYGSGELFF. CDR3 nucleotides: TGTGCCAGCAGTTACTACGGGTCCGGGGAGCTGTTTTTT. The full variable domain, its missing parts supplied by reference TRBV2 and TRBJ2-2, is EPEVTQTPSHQVTQMGQEVILRCVPISNHLYFYWYRQILGQKVEFLVSFYNNEISEKSEIFDDQFSVERPDGSNFTLKIRSTKLEDSAMYFCASSYYGSGELFFGEGSRLTVL.